Following are 7 T cell receptor beta chains from one sample sequenced in a study of cytomegalovirus exposure and HLA in healthy donors. 60 Vbeta and 13 Jbeta primers were used in PCR. Sequencing used immunoSEQ multiplex PCR; TCRdb keeps in-frame clones, though not all of them. The data show about 140,000 clones, approximately 80% seen once. Sequencing was performed on PBMCs. The receptors were sampled from a man aged 50 to 59 in good health and CMV-seronegative.

The chain combines TRBV4-1 with TRBJ2-1, with 13 bases lining up with TRBD2. The V gene end was trimmed by 0 bases and the J gene end by 6 bases; junction bases not matched to a gene: 2. The CDR3 spans 16 residues. CDR1 is MGHRA, CDR2 YSYEKL, per germline. In nucleotides, the CDR3 is TGCGCCAGCAGCCAAGAAGGGACTAGCGGGATCAATGAGCAGTTCTTC. This encodes CASSQEGTSGINEQFF.

The chain joins TRBV4-1 to TRBJ2-5; 10 bases fit TRBD2. From germline, CDR1 is MGHRA and CDR2 YSYEKL. CDR3 size: 16 residues. V lost 3 bases and J lost 5; bases outside the gene matches: 9. Written as DNA, the CDR3 is TGCGCCAGCAGCCAGTTCCTAGCGGGAGAGGGGGAGACCCAGTACTTC. Protein product: CASSQFLAGEGETQYF.

This chain joins TRBV25-1 and TRBJ1-6; tentative D call: TRBD1 (6 bases). There are 15 residues in the CDR3. The V end was cut by 4 bases, the J end by 11 bases, with 18 bases between. CDR1 is MGHDK, CDR2 SYGVNS, per germline. The CDR3 loop is CASSGPVGGRAPLHF. DNA of the CDR3: TGTGCCAGCAGTGGCCCAGTGGGGGGGCGGGCACCCCTCCACTTT.

The genes are TRBV7-3 and TRBJ1-1, with TRBD1 identical over 8 bases. The germline V gene encodes CDR1 SGHTA and CDR2 FQGTGA. V lost 1 base to trimming and J lost 1 base; unmatched junction nucleotides: 5. There are 16 residues in the CDR3. The chain's CDR3 is CASSLIPTGENTEAFF. The CDR3 DNA sequence: TGTGCCAGCAGCTTAATCCCGACAGGGGAGAACACTGAAGCTTTCTTT.

This rearrangement joins TRBV6-1 to TRBJ2-4, with 9 bases identical to TRBD1. Trimming cost V 6 bases and J 3 bases; bases outside gene matches: 6. This CDR3 contains 15 residues. Germline CDR1 MNHNS, CDR2 SASEGT. The CDR3 loop reads CASRDRGVLKNIQYF. CDR3 sequence (DNA): TGTGCCAGCAGAGACAGGGGGGTACTCAAAAACATTCAGTACTTC.

V and J are TRBV7-9 and TRBJ2-3; 8 bases are shared with TRBD1. Germline assignment: CDR1 SEHNR and CDR2 FQNEAQ (reference sequence). J lost 0 bases, V lost 10 bases, and 12 bases had no gene match. The CDR3 has 16 residues. The CDR3 nucleotides are TGTGCCACCCCGAGAGAAAGGACAGGGAGCACAGATACGCAGTATTTT. It yields the protein CATPRERTGSTDTQYF.

The rearrangement links TRBV2 to TRBJ2-3; 9 positions match TRBD2. Germline CDR1 SNHLY, CDR2 FYNNEI. The CDR3 is 14 residues long. V lost 11 bases, J lost 2 bases, and 8 bases stayed unmatched. The CDR3 nucleotides read TGTGCCGGAAAGACTAGCGGACCCACAGATACGCAGTATTTT. It translates to CAGKTSGPTDTQYF.